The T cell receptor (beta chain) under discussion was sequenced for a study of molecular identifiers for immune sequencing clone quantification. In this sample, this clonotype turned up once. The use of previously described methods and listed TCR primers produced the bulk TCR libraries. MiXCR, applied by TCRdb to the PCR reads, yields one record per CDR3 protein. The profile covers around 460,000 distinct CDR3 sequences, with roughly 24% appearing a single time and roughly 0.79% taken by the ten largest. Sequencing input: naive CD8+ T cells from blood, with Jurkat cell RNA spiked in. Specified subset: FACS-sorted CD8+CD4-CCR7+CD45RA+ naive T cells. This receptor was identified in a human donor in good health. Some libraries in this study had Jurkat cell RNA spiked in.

This CDR3 is CSARGQGIPFSGANVLTF. CDR3 nucleotides: TGCAGTGCTAGAGGCCAGGGGATCCCCTTCTCTGGGGCCAACGTCCTGACTTTC. This chain connects TRBV20-1 to TRBJ2-6; TRBD1 is a possible D gene (6 bases). The length of the CDR3 is 18 residues. The germline V gene has CDR1 DFQATT and CDR2 SNEGSKA (reference sequence). V lost 1 base and J 0 bases, leaving 16 bases between the germline ends.